The sequence of this TCR beta chain was determined in a study of blood T cell repertoires in COVID-19. Study overall: COVID-19 samples collected from the United States, Italy and Spain covered acute and convalescent phases.

This clone has only a few counts. The repertoire was sequenced with immunoSEQ multiplex PCR; TCRdb's copy has only in-frame clones and lacks some. The repertoire holds about 98,000 clones, with around 80% as singletons. This CDR3 contains 13 residues. Trimming pared 4 bases from V and 5 bases from J, leaving 9 bases between. Germline V gene lookup returns CDR1 SGHVS and CDR2 FNYEAQ. The receptor's source is a man older than 75 with acute or convalescent COVID-19. Sequences were obtained from peripheral blood. This chain uses TRBV7-6 with TRBJ2-1; tentative D call: TRBD1 (6 bases). In nucleotides, the CDR3 is TGTGCCAGCAGCTCAGGACAGAACAATGAGCAGTTCTTC. This encodes CASSSGQNNEQFF.